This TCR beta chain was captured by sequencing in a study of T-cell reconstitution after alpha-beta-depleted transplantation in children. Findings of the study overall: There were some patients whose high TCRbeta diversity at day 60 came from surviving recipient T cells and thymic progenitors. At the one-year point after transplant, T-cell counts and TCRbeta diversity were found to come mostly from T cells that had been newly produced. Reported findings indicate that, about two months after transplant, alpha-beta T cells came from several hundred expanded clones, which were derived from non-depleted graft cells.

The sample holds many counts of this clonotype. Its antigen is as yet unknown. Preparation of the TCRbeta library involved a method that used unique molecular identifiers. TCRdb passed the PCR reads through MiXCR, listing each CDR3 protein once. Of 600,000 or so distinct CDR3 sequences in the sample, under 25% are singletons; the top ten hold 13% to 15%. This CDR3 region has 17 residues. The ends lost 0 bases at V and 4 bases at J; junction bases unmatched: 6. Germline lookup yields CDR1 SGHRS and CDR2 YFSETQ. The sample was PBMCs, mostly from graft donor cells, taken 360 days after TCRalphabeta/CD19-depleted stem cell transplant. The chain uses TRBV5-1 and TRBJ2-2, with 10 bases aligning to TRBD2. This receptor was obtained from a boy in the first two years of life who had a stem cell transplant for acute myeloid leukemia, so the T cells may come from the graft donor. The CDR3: CASSLGLAGALTGELFF. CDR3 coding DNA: TGCGCCAGCAGCTTGGGCCTAGCGGGGGCGCTCACCGGGGAGCTGTTTTTT.